The 11 T cell receptor beta chains listed next were all sequenced from one sample in a study of cytomegalovirus exposure and HLA in healthy donors. Use of 60 Vbeta and 13 Jbeta primers characterized the PCR. Profiling relied on immunoSEQ multiplex PCR, and the TCRdb table lists in-frame clones only, not all of them. The data contain approximately 170,000 clones, around four fifths of them singletons. Input material: PBMCs. Receptor source: a boy under 10 years old in good health and CMV-seronegative.

The chain employs TRBV7-9 and TRBJ2-7, with D possibly being TRBD2 (5 bases). The V gene lost 4 bases and the J gene lost 4 bases, with 11 bases spanning the gap. The CDR3 runs to 13 residues. Germline-derived CDR1 and CDR2 are SEHNR and FQNEAQ (reference sequence). CDR3: CASSSDGMYEQYV. In DNA, the CDR3 is TGTGCCAGCAGCTCGGACGGGATGTACGAGCAGTACGTC.

The chain uses TRBV7-2 and TRBJ1-2; D is possibly TRBD1 (5 bases). Germline V gene data show CDR1 as SGHTA and CDR2 as FQGNSA. CDR3 length: 16 residues. The V and J ends lost 1 base and 4 bases respectively, with 16 bases between them. The CDR3 loop is CASSLGGEGSSYGYTF. Here the CDR3 DNA reads TGTGCCAGCAGCTTAGGAGGGGAGGGGAGCTCCTATGGCTACACCTTC. The full variable domain, in which reference TRBV7-2 and TRBJ1-2 provide the parts outside the CDR3, is GAGVSQSPSNKVTEKGKDVELRCDPISGHTALYWYRQSLGQGLEFLIYFQGNSAPDKSGLPSDRFSAERTGGSVSTLTIQRTQQEDSAVYLCASSLGGEGSSYGYTFGSGTRLTVV.

This clone has just one count. The chain combines TRBV5-1 with TRBJ2-5; 13 nucleotides match TRBD2. The CDR3 is 15 amino acids. The ends lost 3 bases at V and 5 bases at J; junction bases unmatched: 4. Germline loops: CDR1 SGHRS, CDR2 YFSETQ. CDR3 amino acids: CASSSGLAGLETQYF. CDR3 sequence (DNA): TGCGCCAGCAGCTCGGGACTAGCGGGACTGGAGACCCAGTACTTC. The full variable domain, in which reference TRBV5-1 and TRBJ2-5 provide the parts outside the CDR3, is KAGVTQTPRYLIKTRGQQVTLSCSPISGHRSVSWYQQTPGQGLQFLFEYFSETQRNKGNFPGRFSGRQFSNSRSEMNVSTLELGDSALYLCASSSGLAGLETQYFGPGTRLLVL.

The gene calls are TRBV6-5 and TRBJ1-2, with TRBD1 as a possible D gene (6 bases). The V end lost 6 bases, the J end lost 8 bases, and 19 bases lay between the germline ends. This CDR3 region has 14 residues. Germline assignment: CDR1 MNHEY and CDR2 SVGAGI. The CDR3 sequence is CASRRPGQGEGYTF. For the CDR3, the DNA is TGTGCCAGCAGACGACCGGGACAAGGGGAAGGCTACACCTTC.

The chain links TRBV19 to TRBJ1-1, with TRBD1 matching 8 bases. The germline gives CDR1 LNHDA, CDR2 SQIVND (reference sequence). The CDR3 is 14 amino acids. Germline trimming cut 5 bases from V and 3 bases from J; bases unmatched to any gene: 5. The CDR3 spells CASSVSTGDTEAFF. Here the CDR3 DNA reads TGTGCCAGTAGTGTCTCGACAGGGGACACTGAAGCTTTCTTT.

Worth noting for this clone: A read error may produce the germline difference seen at one junction end. The chain has TRBV11-3 and TRBJ2-7; D possibly corresponds to TRBD2 (6 bases). Germline-derived CDR1 and CDR2 are SGHNT and YENEEA. The CDR3 length is 11 residues. This CDR3 reads CASSRRVLTHF. CDR3 coding DNA: TGTGCCAGCAGCCGGAGGGTGCTTACCCACTTC.

J is TRBJ2-5 and V is TRBV2; 8 nucleotides line up with TRBD2. The better agreement between TRBJ2-7 and the DNA end casts doubt on the J call. This CDR3 region has 12 residues. The germline CDR1 and CDR2 sequences are SNHLY and FYNNEI. Here the CDR3 reads CASQGLASEQYF. The CDR3 bases are TGTGCCAGCCAAGGACTAGCCTCCGAGCAGTACTTC.

V usage is TRBV29-1 and J usage is TRBJ1-2; the D is unclear. The V end lost 7 bases, the J end lost 2 bases, and 14 bases lay between the germline ends. CDR1 is SQVTM and CDR2 is ANQGSEA in the germline V gene. The CDR3 is made up of 13 amino acids. The CDR3 region has the DNA TGCAGCGCCGAAAAGGGAGGGAACTATGGCTACACCTTC. It translates to CSAEKGGNYGYTF.

The rearrangement uses TRBV7-2 and TRBJ2-3, with D possibly being TRBD2 (6 bases). Germline-derived CDR1 and CDR2 are SGHTA and FQGNSA. The CDR3 is 15 amino acids. Trimming cost V 4 bases and J 2 bases, with 13 bases left between them. The CDR3 DNA reads as TGTGCCAGCAGCTCGCGACGGGGGTACACAGATACGCAGTATTTT. Residues: CASSSRRGYTDTQYF.

This chain uses TRBV11-2 with TRBJ2-1, with 15 nucleotides matching TRBD2. CDR3 size: 15 residues. V lost 5 bases, J lost 9 bases, and 5 bases stayed unmatched. From germline, CDR1 is SGHAT and CDR2 FQNNGV. The CDR3 DNA follows: TGTGCCAGCAGCCTACCGGGACTAGCGGGAGGTGAGCAGTTCTTC. Translation gives CASSLPGLAGGEQFF. Full variable domain (rest looked up from reference TRBV11-2 and TRBJ2-1): EAGVAQSPRYKIIEKRQSVAFWCNPISGHATLYWYQQILGQGPKLLIQFQNNGVVDDSQLPKDRFSAERLKGVDSTLKIQPAKLEDSAVYLCASSLPGLAGGEQFFGPGTRLTVL.

This chain uses TRBV28 with TRBJ2-7, with 7 bases aligning to TRBD2. The V gene end was trimmed by 1 base and the J gene end by 0 bases; junction bases not matched to a gene: 9. In germline, CDR1 is MDHEN, CDR2 SYDVKM. CDR3 length: 17 amino acids. Written as DNA, the CDR3 is TGTGCCAGCAGTTTATTGCAGGCCGGGGGGAACTCCTACGAGCAGTACTTC. Protein product: CASSLLQAGGNSYEQYF.